Below are 18 T cell receptor beta chains sequenced from a single sample in a study of somatic mutations in cytotoxic T cells in rheumatoid arthritis. Clones were read by immunoSEQ multiplex PCR, and TCRdb kept only the in-frame ones, dropping some. The sample carries tens of thousands of clones, approximately 86% recorded once. The source material was CD8+ T cells sorted from blood. These receptors originate from an adult with rheumatoid arthritis.

V is TRBV7-9 and J is TRBJ2-7; TRBD2 aligns across 13 bases. CDR1 SEHNR and CDR2 FQNEAQ come from the germline V gene (reference sequence). The CDR3 sequence is 16 residues long. Germline trimming cut 5 bases from V and 2 bases from J; bases unmatched to any gene: 6. The CDR3 nucleotides are TGTGCCAGCAGCGGGGAAACTAGCGGGAGGGCCTACGAGCAGTACTTC. Its translation: CASSGETSGRAYEQYF. Looking up the rest from reference TRBV7-9 and TRBJ2-7 gives the full variable domain: DTGVSQNPRHKITKRGQNVTFRCDPISEHNRLYWYRQTLGQGPEFLTYFQNEAQLEKSRLLSDRFSAERPKGSFSTLEIQRTEQGDSAMYLCASSGETSGRAYEQYFGPGTRLTVT.

The chain links TRBV11-2 to TRBJ2-1; D call uncertain. Trimming removed 2 bases at V and 7 bases at J, with 6 bases between. The CDR3 covers 12 residues. Germline assignment: CDR1 SGHAT and CDR2 FQNNGV. The CDR3 DNA follows: TGTGCCAGCAGCTTAATCGTGAATGAGCAGTTCTTC. The encoded protein is CASSLIVNEQFF. Full variable domain (remainder filled in from reference TRBV11-2 and TRBJ2-1): EAGVAQSPRYKIIEKRQSVAFWCNPISGHATLYWYQQILGQGPKLLIQFQNNGVVDDSQLPKDRFSAERLKGVDSTLKIQPAKLEDSAVYLCASSLIVNEQFFGPGTRLTVL.

The V gene is TRBV10-1, the J gene TRBJ2-3, with 9 bases that match TRBD2. Germline V CDR1 and CDR2: WNHNN, SYGVQD (reference sequence). Losses at the gene ends were 4 bases for V and 1 base for J; bases not matched to a gene: 0. The CDR3 has 14 amino acids. The CDR3, as DNA: TGCGCCAGCAGTGGGACTAGCGGCACAGATACGCAGTATTTT. It translates to CASSGTSGTDTQYF.

The rearrangement uses TRBV11-2 and TRBJ2-3, with D uncertain. The CDR3 totals 14 residues. In germline, CDR1 is SGHAT, CDR2 FQNNGV. Trimming shortened V by 4 bases and J by 4 bases, and 12 bases separated the two germline ends. CDR3 nucleotide sequence: TGTGCCAGCAGCTCCTGGACGGATCCAGATACGCAGTATTTT. This sequence encodes CASSSWTDPDTQYF.

CDR3 in amino acids: CSVEDVTAQETQYF. Here the CDR3 DNA reads TGCAGCGTTGAAGATGTCACAGCACAAGAGACCCAGTACTTC. The rearrangement uses TRBV29-1 and TRBJ2-5; D remains unclear. The CDR3 totals 14 residues. Germline V lookup: CDR1 SQVTM, CDR2 ANQGSEA. Deletions cut 0 bases from V and 2 bases from J, with 10 bases between. Drawing the rest from reference TRBV29-1 and TRBJ2-5, the complete variable domain is SAVISQKPSRDICQRGTSLTIQCQVDSQVTMMFWYRQQPGQSLTLIATANQGSEATYESGFVIDKFPISRPNLTFSTLTVSNMSPEDSSIYLCSVEDVTAQETQYFGPGTRLLVL.

The chain has TRBV28 and TRBJ1-4; the D is unclear. V was cut by 3 bases and J by 4 bases, with 6 bases left in between. This CDR3 is built from 13 residues. The germline gives CDR1 MDHEN, CDR2 SYDVKM. CDR3: CASSFGYNEKLFF. In nucleotides, the CDR3 is TGTGCCAGCAGTTTTGGGTATAATGAAAAACTGTTTTTT.

V and J are TRBV6-4 and TRBJ2-3; 10 positions match TRBD2. Looked up from germline, CDR1 is MRHNA and CDR2 is SNTAGT. The V and J ends lost 0 bases and 4 bases, in that order; junction bases with no gene match: 1. This CDR3 region has 15 residues. The chain's CDR3 is CASSDSSGGADTQYF. The CDR3 DNA follows: TGTGCCAGCAGTGACTCGAGCGGGGGGGCAGATACGCAGTATTTT.

The chain links TRBV7-2 to TRBJ1-2, with 7 bases identical to TRBD1. Germline loops: CDR1 SGHTA, CDR2 FQGNSA. The CDR3 has 14 amino acids. With 1 base clipped from V and 4 bases from J, the junction kept 3 bases outside the gene matches. The CDR3 loop is CASSLGQGGYGYTF. The DNA for the CDR3 is TGTGCCAGCAGCTTAGGACAGGGTGGCTATGGCTACACCTTC.

This clone was counted a single time. This chain uses TRBV7-3 with TRBJ2-3; 15 bases are a match to TRBD2. Germline CDR1 and CDR2: SGHTA and FQGTGA. V shed 4 bases and J 10 bases; nucleotides not matched to a gene: 15. The CDR3 consists of 18 residues. Here the CDR3 reads CASSSLPGLAGGLSAQYF. In DNA, the CDR3 is TGTGCCAGCAGCTCGCTCCCAGGACTAGCGGGGGGGCTTTCGGCGCAGTATTTT.

The rearrangement uses TRBV2 and TRBJ2-3; 8 bases match TRBD2. The CDR3 sequence is 13 residues long. Germline assignment: CDR1 SNHLY and CDR2 FYNNEI. The trim removed 8 bases at V and 3 bases at J, leaving 4 bases unmatched. CDR3 region: CASCRGGTDTQYF. CDR3 coding DNA: TGTGCCAGCTGTCGGGGGGGGACAGATACGCAGTATTTT.

The V call is TRBV28, the J call TRBJ2-5; D might be TRBD1 (6 bases). CDR1 MDHEN and CDR2 SYDVKM come from the germline V gene. The CDR3 extends over 15 amino acids. Between the trimmed V and J ends, which lost 2 bases and 3 bases, there was a span of 13 bases. CDR3 sequence reads: CASSLPTGREETQYF. CDR3 DNA sequence: TGTGCCAGCAGTTTACCGACAGGTCGGGAAGAGACCCAGTACTTC.

V is TRBV7-6 and J is TRBJ1-2, with 8 bases matching TRBD1. After removal of 1 base from V and 7 bases from J, the junction contained 8 bases not matched to a gene. Germline lookup yields CDR1 SGHVS and CDR2 FNYEAQ. This CDR3 region has 15 residues. Written as DNA, the CDR3 is TGTGCCAGCAGCTTAGAAGTGGCCAGGGGGCTTGGCTACACCTTC. Translated: CASSLEVARGLGYTF.

This chain links TRBV28 with TRBJ1-3; D ambiguous. The CDR3 totals 14 residues. The germline V gene encodes CDR1 MDHEN and CDR2 SYDVKM. V was pared by 3 bases and J by 4 bases, with 10 bases between. The DNA for the CDR3 is TGTGCCAGCAGTTTGGAAGTAGGGGGAAACACCATATATTTT. This encodes CASSLEVGGNTIYF.

The chain employs TRBV4-3 and TRBJ1-3; tentative D call: TRBD1 (6 bases). Trimming stripped 3 bases from V and 4 bases from J, with 13 bases between. The CDR3 length is 15 residues. Germline CDR1 is LGHNA and CDR2 is YSLEER. The CDR3 DNA follows: TGCGCCAGCAGCCACACAACAGGGTACGGAAACACCATATATTTT. Its protein product is CASSHTTGYGNTIYF.

The rearrangement links TRBV29-1 to TRBJ2-2, with 7 bases identical to TRBD1. There are 15 residues in the CDR3. Germline CDR1 and CDR2: SQVTM and ANQGSEA. The V and J ends lost 6 bases and 5 bases, in that order; junction bases with no gene match: 12. The CDR3 loop is CSVGWDSEGTGELFF. CDR3 sequence (DNA): TGCAGCGTGGGATGGGACAGCGAAGGAACCGGGGAGCTGTTTTTT.

V usage is TRBV14 and J usage is TRBJ2-7; D gene ambiguous. V was cut by 3 bases and J by 6 bases, with 3 bases left in between. The CDR3 has 10 amino acids. From germline, CDR1 is SGHDN and CDR2 FVKESK. CDR3 sequence: CASSHFEQYF. DNA for the CDR3: TGTGCCAGCAGCCACTTCGAGCAGTACTTC. The variable domain in full, completed from reference TRBV14 and TRBJ2-7, reads EAGVTQFPSHSVIEKGQTVTLRCDPISGHDNLYWYRRVMGKEIKFLLHFVKESKQDESGMPNNRFLAERTGGTYSTLKVQPAELEDSGVYFCASSHFEQYFGPGTRLTVT.

The CDR3 loop is CASSRLADSQETQYF. Here the CDR3 DNA reads TGTGCCAGCAGTCGACTAGCGGACTCCCAAGAGACCCAGTACTTC. The chain uses TRBV2 and TRBJ2-5, with 9 bases fitting TRBD2. V trimming: 5 bases; J trimming: 1 base; junction bases outside the gene matches: 5. Germline V lookup: CDR1 SNHLY, CDR2 FYNNEI. The CDR3 length is 15 residues.

The CDR3 bases are TGTGCCTCCTCCGCAGGGGGGCCTCCCTACGAGCAGTACTTC. The encoded protein is CASSAGGPPYEQYF. The rearrangement links TRBV27 to TRBJ2-7; D perhaps matches TRBD1 (7 bases). There are 14 residues in the CDR3. CDR1 is MNHEY and CDR2 is SMNVEV in the germline V gene (reference sequence). The ends were cut back, 11 bases at V and 2 bases at J, with 19 bases in the middle.